This T cell receptor beta chain originates from a study of CD8+CD57+ T cells in acquired aplastic anemia. On the study more broadly: On average, sorted CD4+ and CD8+ cells gave 3 to 3.5 ug of DNA.

Only patients with CD8+CD57+ cell expansion on flow cytometry were chosen for sequencing. Every patient had severe acquired aplastic anemia. A note on this clonotype: Its antigen is undetermined.

The germline V gene has CDR1 DFQATT and CDR2 SNEGSKA (reference sequence). The CDR3 loop spans 16 amino acids. The V segment lost 5 bases and the J segment 5 bases; nucleotides outside the gene matches: 14. It was genomic DNA that served as the template for profiling TCR beta VDJ and CDR3. TCRdb reprocessed the reads via MiXCR and lists one record per CDR3 protein. The sample consists of 300,000 or so distinct CDR3 sequences, approximately 58% of them appearing once. The study's findings and limits: Patients and controls were found to share over 25 CD8+ CDR3 sequences. Statistical testing detected no significant gap in CD8+ Simpson's diversity between patients and controls.

The origin of this receptor is a human donor with aplastic anemia. The gene calls are TRBV20-1 and TRBJ2-7; the match to TRBD2 covers 11 bases. The material sequenced was sorted CD4+, CD8+, or CD8+CD57+ T cells (not recorded which) from PBMCs. CDR3 sequence reads: CSAAGHLSGGANEQYF. DNA of the CDR3: TGCAGTGCTGCCGGCCACCTTAGCGGGGGGGCCAACGAGCAGTACTTC.